This T cell receptor beta chain was observed in a study of cytomegalovirus exposure and HLA in healthy donors (dated by TCRdb to about 2017). Broadly, across the study: An earlier analysis of roughly 500 of the donors reported around 280 Gb of sequence data and around 120 million unique TCR beta sequences obtained from approximately 180 million T cells. To predict cytomegalovirus infection status, the study brought together high-throughput TCR immunosequencing, statistical association of individual TCRs with disease status, and machine learning. An earlier analysis of some 500 of the donors applied high-throughput TCR beta sequencing to assess whether each TCR beta V gene segment acted as functional or pseudogenic. Among the roughly 400 genotyped donors, more than 70% belonged to the genetic ancestry cluster associated with self-reported Caucasian donors. Genome-wide SNP genotypes for about 65% of the roughly 670 donors were used in a later genetic analysis, which treated that subset as a discovery cohort. A later analysis re-examined previously published TCR beta repertoires from several hundred donors and added high-resolution HLA genotyping to investigate patterns of TCR occurrence. Among under 450 genotyped donors of the cohort, an average of around 240,000 unique TCR beta nucleotide sequences were sequenced per donor, around 20% of them non-productive. Using immunosequencing, the study profiled T cell repertoires from 550 to 750 subjects and related those repertoires to cytomegalovirus serostatus. Roughly five DR-DQ haplotypes were handled as single units for association and clustering, since linkage in the cohort was strong. The study aimed to test whether signatures of past pathogen exposure could be identified by cataloging public T cell receptors. Alongside the repertoire data, information on donor age, sex, ethnicity and CMV serostatus was compiled. All discovery cohort repertoires had been generated using a single sequencing platform. Typing coverage differed by locus: A, B, C, DRB1 and DQB1 were typed in roughly 629-640 donors, DQA1 in approximately 520, DPA1 in 600 to 610, and DPB1 in just under 490. A separate validation cohort of 100 to 150 different subjects was used in addition to the approximately 640-subject first cohort. An early release covering 550 to 700 HLA-typed donors comprised about 310 gigabases of sequencing data and 85 million or so unique TCR sequences. Both class I and class II loci were covered by HLA typing, at four-digit resolution. Rather than drawing on any new phenotypic data, the later analysis identified candidate immune exposures from TCR beta sequences and the way those sequences occurred across donors.

The cohort consisted of 666 healthy bone marrow donors. Cohort members were all nominally healthy when sampled, although unrecorded immune exposures were likely present. The donor was CMV seronegative and belonged to the group of over 350 seronegative cohort members. Each donor provided a peripheral blood sample, and peripheral blood mononuclear cells were used for TCR beta sequencing. Genomic DNA extraction from the blood cell samples was performed with the Qiagen DNeasy Blood Extraction Kit. What the authors observed across the whole study: Compared with equally common non-associated chains, HLA-associated TCR beta chains in a later analysis were more clonally expanded and had lower generation probabilities. According to a later genetic analysis, donors in an Asian-associated ancestry cluster had fewer N-insertions in productive TCRs than the roughly 660-donor mean. A further reported finding was that TCR beta sequences accurately predicted the HLA-A and HLA-B alleles for most subjects in the first cohort. The sequencing pipeline was judged likely to have produced a cluster of highly shared sequence variants as a technical artifact. A total of roughly 160 TCR beta chains were listed by the study as associated with cytomegalovirus. V-gene and J-gene trimming of TCR beta chains was associated with a missense DCLRE1C variant in a later genetic analysis, and the association was replicated in an independent cohort. HLA typing was unavailable for some donors at each locus, so association tests used only the typed subset. The 87-base-pair reads could not distinguish some IMGT-functional V segments, including TRBV6-2 and TRBV6-3, so those segments were excluded. CMV serostatus was the only immune exposure information available for the cohort. The classifier was reported to diagnose cytomegalovirus status with high specificity and sensitivity in both the original cohort and the validation cohort. Assigning TCR associations to individual alleles was difficult when HLA alleles, especially DR and DQ, strongly co-occurred. Broadly in line with IMGT annotations, most TCR beta V segments showed up in productive rearrangements about 87% or about 30% of the time in an earlier analysis of a few hundred of the donors. A later analysis found that TCR association rates varied across HLA loci, with DRB1 alleles showing the most associated TCRs and HLA-C alleles the fewest. A few of the identified cytomegalovirus-associated TCR beta chains were confirmed in vitro to be specific for cytomegalovirus antigens. It was suggested by the authors that the approach could potentially be generalized to other disease states and immunological phenotypes. Correlated functional status among segregating V segments might be attributable to linkage disequilibrium, but an unknown experimental factor could not be ruled out. In a later analysis, several top co-occurrence clusters were reported to appear linked to parvovirus B19, influenza, CMV and Epstein-Barr virus. Only TCR beta chains were sequenced in this cohort, and the absence of alpha or paired-chain data limited detectable features. In a later analysis, about 16,000 TCR beta sequences were associated with specific HLA alleles at a false discovery rate of 0.05. Presence/absence analyses assumed roughly uniform sequencing depth across donors, an assumption that may not hold. Some 15 rarely observed V segments, including chromosome 9 orphons, were excluded from the earlier analysis of several hundred of the donors because counts were too low. Most TCR sequences were seen in very few donors, while some public TCRs were found in many individuals. According to a later analysis, most CMV-associated TCR beta chains appeared to be HLA-restricted, and the HLA associations seemed to be driven largely by CMV exposure.

Worth noting for this clone: Its antigen is not yet known. The record has no base qualities; no much larger clone is one base away.

The library was obtained by the immunoSEQ multiplex PCR assay. The multiplex PCR relied on a mix of 60 forward primers for TCR Vbeta segments and 13 reverse primers for TCR Jbeta segments. The CDR3 region of rearranged TCR beta genes was amplified from genomic DNA with a multiplex PCR assay. Amplified TCR beta libraries were sequenced as 87-base-pair reads on the Illumina HiSeq System. The authors processed their data as follows. In a later analysis, roughly 80 million unique TCR beta chains were counted across the roughly 610 repertoires, and roughly 9.9 million of these chains were shared by at least two donors. Raw reads were error-corrected and collapsed into unique sequences by a nearest-neighbor algorithm in which closely related sequences were merged to remove PCR and sequencing errors. To assign V, D and J gene segments, CDR3 sequences were aligned to IMGT reference sequences. For a sequence to be retained, a match of at least six nucleotides was required to both a V gene segment and a J gene segment. A rearrangement was called productive if the CDR3 had no stop codons and remained in frame with V and J, and every other rearrangement was called non-productive. CDR3 was defined by IMGT convention, running from the second conserved V-encoded cysteine to the conserved J-encoded phenylalanine. The earlier analysis of 500 to 650 of the donors excluded any sequence lacking an unambiguous match to a single V gene segment. An earlier analysis of a few hundred of the donors classified V segments as functional when productive rearrangements were above 56.7% and as segregating when the standard deviation between donors was above 5%. A statistical classification framework was built for diagnosing cytomegalovirus status from the catalog of TCR beta chain sequences. V and J gene assignment, in a later analysis, came from comparing TCR nucleotide sequences with IMGT/GENE-DB human TR gene sequences. In a later analysis, CDR3 sequences and most-parsimonious VDJ recombination scenarios were assigned using the TCRdist pipeline. In a later analysis, each TCR beta chain was defined by its CDR3 amino acid sequence together with its V-gene family, and reads without a unique V-gene family were excluded. To address suspected cross-contamination and a sequencing artifact, a later analysis removed a few hundred highly shared, low-generation-probability nucleotide sequences. In a later analysis, a clonal expansion index was calculated for each public chain from normalized within-repertoire ranks of inferred template counts. Generation probabilities in a later analysis came from a VDJ recombination model fitted to out-of-frame rearrangements, and those results were checked against IGoR. In a later analysis, TCR-TCR, TCR-HLA and TCR-CMV co-occurrence was scored with hypergeometric tests, and a repertoire-size bias correction was applied to TCR pairs. A later analysis estimated false discovery rates by permuting HLA or CMV assignments 20 times. In a later analysis, co-occurring TCRs were grouped using DBSCAN, with TCRdist sequence similarity added in when clustering inside HLA-allele-positive subsets. For co-occurrence clustering, repertoires with fewer than 30,000 or more than 120,000 public chains were excluded, along with roughly five repertoires with anomalous nucleotide sharing. The table comes from immuneACCESS by way of TCRdb, which keeps in-frame sequences with V and J called. Part of the clones is missing from these tables; in studies checked, under half for an unresolved V gene and the rest for unknown reasons. From that table come the V and J calls and clone size; the DNA was used to work out D and trimming. A total of about 200,000 clones appear in this sample, 75% to 90% of them only once. The top ten clonotypes cover 0.25% to 0.4% of the sample.

V is clipped by 0 bases and J by 5 bases, and the sequence between their germline boundaries is 9 bases long. The germline V gene supplies CDR1 SGHRS and CDR2 YFSETQ. The CDR3, from cysteine to phenylalanine, totals 14 residues. Only CDR3 DNA is held: 42 bases, read in frame from base 1. Sequencing input: PBMCs. This receptor was identified in a woman in her twenties or thirties in good health and CMV-seronegative. The V and J genes are TRBV5-1 and TRBJ2-1; a weak D assignment points to TRBD1 (5 bases agree). The sequence in DNA is TGCGCCAGCAGCTTGGACAGGAGAAACAATGAGCAGTTCTTC. The encoded protein is CASSLDRRNNEQFF.